The 25 T cell receptor beta chains in this list originate from one sample, sequenced in a study of cytomegalovirus exposure and HLA in healthy donors. Sequencing used immunoSEQ multiplex PCR; TCRdb keeps in-frame clones, though not all of them. There are under 200,000 clones in the sample; roughly 86% occur only once, and 4% to 5% lies in the top ten. Material for sequencing was PBMCs. These receptors all come from a man between 18 and 35 years old in good health and CMV-seropositive.

This chain connects TRBV6-1 to TRBJ2-5; 9 bases are shared with TRBD1. This CDR3 has 15 amino acids. In germline, CDR1 is MNHNS, CDR2 SASEGT. V was clipped by 6 bases and J by 5 bases; unmatched bases: 10. The CDR3 DNA reads TGTGCCAGCAGCCACGAGGGACAGGGCGGGGAGACCCAGTACTTC. It is translated as CASSHEGQGGETQYF.

This sequence joins TRBV7-2 and TRBJ1-1; D possibly corresponds to TRBD1 (6 bases). This CDR3 has 15 residues. CDR1 and CDR2 from the germline V gene are SGHTA and FQGNSA. V lost 9 bases and J 4 bases, leaving 21 bases between the germline ends. CDR3 bases: TGTGCCAGAACAGGGTTAAGGAGAAGGGGCACTGAAGCTTTCTTT. This gives the protein CARTGLRRRGTEAFF.

This clone has a handful of counts. Here the CDR3 reads CASSPRGGAGGPYEQYF. The CDR3 nucleotides read TGCGCCAGCAGCCCCCGAGGGGGAGCGGGAGGGCCCTACGAGCAGTACTTC. This chain uses TRBV4-1 with TRBJ2-7, with 10 bases fitting TRBD2. V lost 4 bases, J lost 2 bases, and 11 bases stayed unmatched. Germline V CDR1 and CDR2: MGHRA, YSYEKL. The CDR3 is 17 amino acids.

The count of this clone is one. J is TRBJ2-7 and V is TRBV6-1; maybe TRBD1 (5 bases). CDR1 is MNHNS, CDR2 SASEGT, per germline. Trimming took off 1 base at V and 2 bases at J, with 6 bases between the two ends. The CDR3 runs 13 residues. The CDR3: CASSEGGPYEQYF. The CDR3 DNA sequence: TGTGCCAGCAGTGAAGGGGGCCCCTACGAGCAGTACTTC.

V usage is TRBV7-8 and J usage is TRBJ1-1; D remains unclear. Trimming cost V 1 base and J 6 bases, with 15 bases left between them. This CDR3 is built from 15 residues. CDR1 and CDR2 (germline): SGHVS, FQNEAQ. CDR3: CASSLVGRAGSEAFF. CDR3 nucleotide sequence: TGTGCCAGCAGCTTAGTGGGCCGGGCGGGATCTGAAGCTTTCTTT.

This rearrangement joins TRBV2 to TRBJ2-5; TRBD2 agrees at 10 bases. Germline assignment: CDR1 SNHLY and CDR2 FYNNEI. Trimming took 7 bases from V and 5 from J; bases not matched to a gene: 10. The CDR3 has 15 amino acids. The CDR3 DNA sequence: TGTGCCAGCACATATCTTCTAGCGGGAGCGGAGACCCAGTACTTC. Protein sequence: CASTYLLAGAETQYF.

The V call is TRBV5-1, the J call TRBJ1-4; maybe TRBD1 (5 bases). There are 16 residues in the CDR3. Trimming took off 0 bases at V and 3 bases at J, with 12 bases between the two ends. Germline V gene data show CDR1 as SGHRS and CDR2 as YFSETQ. The CDR3 nucleotides are TGCGCCAGCAGCTTGGCCGCGCAGGGTTCTAATGAAAAACTGTTTTTT. Translating gives CASSLAAQGSNEKLFF.

The gene calls are TRBV2 and TRBJ1-1; D uncertain. Germline values: CDR1 SNHLY, CDR2 FYNNEI. This CDR3 has 11 amino acids. The V and J ends lost 9 bases and 4 bases respectively, with 9 bases between them. The CDR3 protein is CASREFTEAFF. CDR3 bases: TGTGCCAGTAGGGAGTTCACTGAAGCTTTCTTT.

This clone was detected only once. The chain uses TRBV7-3 and TRBJ2-3; no clear D gene. The CDR3 totals 13 residues. In germline, CDR1 is SGHTA, CDR2 FQGTGA. Trimming pared 9 bases from V and 0 bases from J, leaving 10 bases between. The CDR3 coding sequence is TGTGCCAGTTCGCGAACTAGCACAGATACGCAGTATTTT. Translated: CASSRTSTDTQYF.

V usage is TRBV2 and J usage is TRBJ2-5; 10 bases fit TRBD2. Germline values: CDR1 SNHLY, CDR2 FYNNEI. CDR3 size: 13 residues. The V gene end was trimmed by 8 bases and the J gene end by 6 bases; junction bases not matched to a gene: 6. The CDR3 spells CASWASGRKTQYF. Written as DNA, the CDR3 is TGTGCCAGCTGGGCTAGCGGGAGAAAGACCCAGTACTTC.

The chain employs TRBV11-2 and TRBJ2-7; D is perhaps TRBD2 (5 bases). The V gene lost 1 base and the J gene lost 1 base, with 11 bases spanning the gap. This CDR3 spans 15 amino acids. CDR1 is SGHAT, CDR2 FQNNGV, per germline. The CDR3 bases are TGTGCCAGCAGCTTAGCAGCGGTAGAATCCTACGAGCAGTACTTC. This encodes CASSLAAVESYEQYF.

The chain couples TRBV4-1 to TRBJ2-7; 9 bases agree with TRBD2. The junction had 3 bases not matched to a gene; V was cut back by 0 bases and J by 3 bases. The length of the CDR3 is 15 residues. The germline V gene encodes CDR1 MGHRA and CDR2 YSYEKL. Here the CDR3 DNA reads TGCGCCAGCAGCCAAGAAAGTAGCGGGAGCTACGAGCAGTACTTC. Translation gives CASSQESSGSYEQYF.

CDR3 DNA: TGTGCCAGCAGCTTAGCGCGTCTCTGGGTGAGCGGGAGTCTCGATGAGCAGTTCTTC. Its translation is CASSLARLWVSGSLDEQFF. The chain employs TRBV7-9 and TRBJ2-1, with TRBD2 matching over 8 bases. The junction had 18 bases not matched to a gene; V was cut back by 0 bases and J by 8 bases. Germline loops: CDR1 SEHNR, CDR2 FQNEAQ (reference sequence). There are 19 residues in the CDR3.

V and J are TRBV27 and TRBJ1-3, with a tentative D call TRBD1 (5 bases). This CDR3 has 16 residues. The V end was cut by 5 bases, the J end by 0 bases, with 14 bases between. Germline V gene sequence: CDR1 MNHEY, CDR2 SMNVEV (reference sequence). CDR3 nucleotides: TGTGCCAGCAGTCCTGACAGACTGTACTCTGGAAACACCATATATTTT. Its translation: CASSPDRLYSGNTIYF.

This clone was counted a few times. V gene TRBV7-2 combines with J gene TRBJ1-2; D is perhaps TRBD1 (5 bases). Germline CDR1 is SGHTA and CDR2 is FQGNSA. The CDR3 totals 13 residues. Between the trimmed V and J ends, which lost 2 bases and 7 bases, there was a span of 11 bases. As DNA, the CDR3 is TGTGCCAGCAGCTTACCGAGCAGGGCTGGCTACACCTTC. Protein product: CASSLPSRAGYTF. The full variable domain, with the rest looked up from reference TRBV7-2 and TRBJ1-2, is GAGVSQSPSNKVTEKGKDVELRCDPISGHTALYWYRQSLGQGLEFLIYFQGNSAPDKSGLPSDRFSAERTGGSVSTLTIQRTQQEDSAVYLCASSLPSRAGYTFGSGTRLTVV.

V usage is TRBV2 and J usage is TRBJ2-1, with 9 bases lining up with TRBD2. CDR1 SNHLY and CDR2 FYNNEI come from the germline V gene. J lost 6 bases, V lost 0 bases, and 3 bases had no gene match. The CDR3 length is 15 residues. The CDR3 loop is CASSEAVLAGNEQFF. DNA of the CDR3: TGTGCCAGCAGTGAAGCGGTACTAGCGGGCAATGAGCAGTTCTTC. The variable domain in full, completed from reference TRBV2 and TRBJ2-1, reads EPEVTQTPSHQVTQMGQEVILRCVPISNHLYFYWYRQILGQKVEFLVSFYNNEISEKSEIFDDQFSVERPDGSNFTLKIRSTKLEDSAMYFCASSEAVLAGNEQFFGPGTRLTVL.

J is TRBJ2-1 and V is TRBV7-9; no definite D call. Between the trimmed V and J ends, which lost 5 bases and 9 bases, there was a span of 5 bases. Germline V CDR1 and CDR2: SEHNR, FQNEAQ (reference sequence). The CDR3 spans 10 residues. The chain's CDR3 is CASSRGEQFF. Here the CDR3 DNA reads TGTGCCAGCAGCCGAGGTGAGCAGTTCTTC.

The chain has TRBV29-1 and TRBJ2-2; TRBD1 might be the D (6 bases). Germline assignment: CDR1 SQVTM and CDR2 ANQGSEA. There are 14 residues in the CDR3. Trimming took 0 bases from V and 5 from J, leaving 10 bases between them. CDR3 region: CSVEDRGYTGELFF. CDR3 coding DNA: TGCAGCGTTGAAGACAGGGGATATACCGGGGAGCTGTTTTTT.

The sample holds one count of this clone. The genes are TRBV10-3 and TRBJ2-7; TRBD2 matches at 11 bases. Germline V gene data show CDR1 as ENHRY and CDR2 as SYGVKD. This CDR3 spans 14 amino acids. V was clipped by 4 bases and J by 5 bases; unmatched bases: 4. CDR3 in DNA: TGTGCCATCAGTGTAGCGGGAGGGCCGAACGAGCAGTACTTC. It specifies CAISVAGGPNEQYF.

The rearrangement links TRBV9 to TRBJ1-1, with 7 nucleotides matching TRBD1. The V gene's germline CDR1 is SGDLS and CDR2 YYNGEE. The V and J ends lost 3 bases and 4 bases, in that order; junction bases with no gene match: 6. CDR3 length: 14 amino acids. This chain's CDR3 is CASSATTGFTEAFF. CDR3 DNA: TGTGCCAGCAGCGCGACGACAGGGTTCACTGAAGCTTTCTTT. The whole variable domain, remainder taken from reference TRBV9 and TRBJ1-1, is DSGVTQTPKHLITATGQRVTLRCSPRSGDLSVYWYQQSLDQGLQFLIQYYNGEERAKGNILERFSAQQFPDLHSELNLSSLELGDSALYFCASSATTGFTEAFFGQGTRLTVV.

This clone showed up just once. The chain uses TRBV30 and TRBJ2-3; D not certain. Germline CDR1 is GTSNPN and CDR2 is SVGIG (reference sequence). The CDR3 runs 11 residues. V lost 7 bases to trimming and J lost 7 bases, with 12 bases between them. DNA for the CDR3: TGTGCCTTGGGCCAGTTGTATACGCAGTATTTT. It yields the protein CALGQLYTQYF.

The chain carries TRBV30 and TRBJ2-7; 7 nucleotides match TRBD1. Germline lookup yields CDR1 GTSNPN and CDR2 SVGIG (reference sequence). J gave up 5 bases and V 7 bases, and 11 bases lay outside the gene matches. The CDR3 spans 13 residues. CDR3 region: CASSLTGVDEQYF. In DNA form, the CDR3 reads TGTGCCTCCTCCCTAACAGGGGTGGACGAGCAGTACTTC.

This clone was counted a single time. The rearrangement links TRBV25-1 to TRBJ2-1, with 8 bases fitting TRBD2. V was pared by 6 bases and J by 3 bases, with 1 base of the junction left unmatched. The V gene's germline CDR1 is MGHDK and CDR2 SYGVNS. The CDR3 loop spans 13 amino acids. The CDR3 reads CASRAGDYNEQFF. In DNA, the CDR3 is TGTGCCAGCAGAGCGGGAGACTACAATGAGCAGTTCTTC. Looking up the rest from reference TRBV25-1 and TRBJ2-1 gives the full variable domain: EADIYQTPRYLVIGTGKKITLECSQTMGHDKMYWYQQDPGMELHLIHYSYGVNSTEKGDLSSESTVSRIRTEHFPLTLESARPSHTSQYLCASRAGDYNEQFFGPGTRLTVL.

The chain joins TRBV11-3 to TRBJ2-1, with 9 bases aligning to TRBD1. CDR1 is SGHNT, CDR2 YENEEA, per germline. Unmatched junction bases numbered 9, after V lost 5 bases and J lost 7 bases. The CDR3 is made up of 15 amino acids. The DNA of the CDR3 is TGTGCCAGCAGCCCCCCCGGACAGGGGACAAATGAGCAGTTCTTC. Translating gives CASSPPGQGTNEQFF.

The chain recombines TRBV6-6 with TRBJ1-1, with 8 nucleotides matching TRBD1. Germline trimming cut 6 bases from V and 3 bases from J; bases unmatched to any gene: 6. This CDR3 has 14 amino acids. CDR1 and CDR2 from the germline V gene are MNHNY and SVGAGI (reference sequence). The CDR3 DNA reads as TGTGCCAGCAGCGGACAGGGAGGGGACACTGAAGCTTTCTTT. Translated, it gives CASSGQGGDTEAFF.